A selection of T cell receptor beta chains follows, all from one sample in a study of blood T cell repertoires in COVID-19. Repertoires were generated with immunoSEQ multiplex PCR, while TCRdb's copy carries only in-frame clones and drops some. The sample has about 320,000 clones, approximately 81% seen once. What was sequenced was PBMCs or T cells enriched from blood (not recorded which). The receptor source for this set is a woman aged 25 to 39 who had been exposed to COVID-19. Both conserved end residues are part of each CDR3. The D gene is left open where the match is weak. Clone size is stated in some rows and not others, as once, few, many or a class when expanded.

.,.,TRBV28,TRBJ2-3,15,TGTGCCAGCAGTCCCAGGACAGAGAGCACAGATACGCAGTATTTT,CASSPRTESTDTQYF
.,few,TRBV7-3,TRBJ2-1,15,TGTGCCAGCAGCCCAGGGCAGGACCTCTGGAATGAGCAGTTCTTC,CASSPGQDLWNEQFF
.,.,TRBV2,TRBJ2-5,11,TGTGCCAGCTCGAGGGAAGAGACCCAGTACTTC,CASSREETQYF
TRBD1,.,TRBV18,TRBJ2-1,14,TGTGCCAGCTCACGGACAGGGGGGGACAATGAGCAGTTCTTC,CASSRTGGDNEQFF
TRBD2,once,TRBV7-2,TRBJ2-5,16,TGTGCCAGCAGCTTAGTTGCTAGCGGGGGGCAAGAGACCCAGTACTTC,CASSLVASGGQETQYF
TRBD2,.,TRBV11-2,TRBJ2-7,15,TGTGCCAGCAGCTTAGCGGGACTAGGGGCCTACGAGCAGTACTTC,CASSLAGLGAYEQYF
TRBD2,.,TRBV6-2/TRBV6-3,TRBJ2-3,19,TGTGCCAGCAGTTACTTGACTAGCGGGTATAAATCTAGCACAGATACGCAGTATTTT,CASSYLTSGYKSSTDTQYF
TRBD2,.,TRBV7-8,TRBJ2-2,18,TGTGCCAGCAGCTTAGGAGTCTTAGCGGGGAGGAACACCGGGGAGCTGTTTTTT,CASSLGVLAGRNTGELFF
.,.,TRBV7-6,TRBJ1-6,13,TGTGCCAGCAGCTTAGGAGTCAATTCACCCCTCCACTTT,CASSLGVNSPLHF
TRBD2,.,TRBV7-8,TRBJ2-1,19,TGTGCCAGCAGCTTAGCGGGACTAGCGGGAGAATTATTGGGCAATGAGCAGTTCTTC,CASSLAGLAGELLGNEQFF
TRBD1,.,TRBV4-1,TRBJ1-4,17,TGCGCCAGCAGCCAAGAAGTGGACAGGACAGTTAATGAAAAACTGTTTTTT,CASSQEVDRTVNEKLFF
TRBD1,few,TRBV30,TRBJ1-4,14,TGTGCCTGGGTTACGCCGGGACAGAATGAAAAACTGTTTTTT,CAWVTPGQNEKLFF
TRBD1,.,TRBV29-1,TRBJ1-4,13,TGCAGCGTACGGGACAGGGTGGACGAAAAACTGTTTTTT,CSVRDRVDEKLFF
.,.,TRBV11-2,TRBJ1-5,16,TGTGCCAGCAGCTTAGATTTAGGAGGGGGCAATCAGCCCCAGCATTTT,CASSLDLGGGNQPQHF
.,.,TRBV28,TRBJ1-1,12,TGTGCCAGCAGTTTTGGGGCAGGGTTGGCTTTCTTT,CASSFGAGLAFF
TRBD2,.,TRBV5-1,TRBJ2-7,14,TGCGCCAGCAGCTTGGAGTCGGGAGGGGGCGAGCAGTACTTC,CASSLESGGGEQYF
TRBD2,.,TRBV7-3,TRBJ2-1,14,TGTGCCAGCAGCCCCCAGCGGGGAGGCGATGAGCAGTTCTTC,CASSPQRGGDEQFF
.,.,TRBV28,TRBJ2-7,13,TGTGCCAGCACCCATGGGCAGAGCTACGAGCAGTACTTC,CASTHGQSYEQYF